This record covers a single TCR beta chain. TCR beta cDNA was made by 5'RACE template switching with UMIs. TCRdb reprocessed the 5' RACE reads and reports one entry per CDR3 protein, with no DNA. Recorded here are approximately 170,000 distinct CDR3 sequences; the top ten clones represent around 20%. The record originates from a study of T cells expressing NK-cell markers. The CDR3 is 13 amino acids. Germline values: CDR1 MNHNS, CDR2 SASEGT. V gene TRBV6-1 combines with J gene TRBJ2-2; checking the TCRdb D call of TRBD1 is not possible without DNA. Specimen: blood T cells: a sorted CD56 or NKG2C T cell subset, CD4+ or CD8+ T cells, or bulk PBMC T cells (not recorded which). This TCR was recovered from a man aged 18-70 years in good health. Here the CDR3 reads CASSDPLGAELFF.